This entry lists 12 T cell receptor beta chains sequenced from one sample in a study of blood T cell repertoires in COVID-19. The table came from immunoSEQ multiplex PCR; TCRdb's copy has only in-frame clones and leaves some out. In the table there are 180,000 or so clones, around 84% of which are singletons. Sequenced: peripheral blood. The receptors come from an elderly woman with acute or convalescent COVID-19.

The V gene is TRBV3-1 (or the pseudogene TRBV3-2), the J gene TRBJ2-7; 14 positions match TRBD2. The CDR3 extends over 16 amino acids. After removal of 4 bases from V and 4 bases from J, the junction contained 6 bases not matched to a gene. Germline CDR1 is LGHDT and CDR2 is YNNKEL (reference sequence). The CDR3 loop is CASSRGTSGSRYEQYF. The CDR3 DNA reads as TGTGCCAGCAGCCGGGGGACTAGCGGGAGTCGGTACGAGCAGTACTTC.

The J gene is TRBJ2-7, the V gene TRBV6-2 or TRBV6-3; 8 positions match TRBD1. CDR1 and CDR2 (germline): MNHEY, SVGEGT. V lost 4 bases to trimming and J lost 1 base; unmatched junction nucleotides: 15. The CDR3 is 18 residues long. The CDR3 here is CASSSWTGRRKMSYEQYF. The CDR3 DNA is TGTGCCAGCAGTTCCTGGACAGGGAGAAGAAAAATGTCCTACGAGCAGTACTTC.

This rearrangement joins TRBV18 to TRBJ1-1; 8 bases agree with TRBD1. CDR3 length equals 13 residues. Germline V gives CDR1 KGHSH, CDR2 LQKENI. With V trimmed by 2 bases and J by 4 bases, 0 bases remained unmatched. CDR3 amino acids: CASSPTGGTEAFF. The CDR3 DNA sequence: TGTGCCAGCTCACCAACAGGGGGCACTGAAGCTTTCTTT.

DNA for the CDR3: TGTGCCAGCAGCCTACGGGGAAATGAGCAGTTCTTC. This codes for CASSLRGNEQFF. The chain joins TRBV7-3 to TRBJ2-1; maybe TRBD2 (5 bases). The germline V gene encodes CDR1 SGHTA and CDR2 FQGTGA. The CDR3 sequence is 12 residues long. Trimming removed 5 bases at V and 7 bases at J, with 9 bases between.

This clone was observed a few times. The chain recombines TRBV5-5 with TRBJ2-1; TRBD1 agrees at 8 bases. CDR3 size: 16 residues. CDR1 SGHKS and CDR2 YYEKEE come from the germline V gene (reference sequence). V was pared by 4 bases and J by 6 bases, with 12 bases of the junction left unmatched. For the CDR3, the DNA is TGTGCCAGCAGCCGACCGACAGGGGCCATAATCAATGAGCAGTTCTTC. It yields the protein CASSRPTGAIINEQFF.

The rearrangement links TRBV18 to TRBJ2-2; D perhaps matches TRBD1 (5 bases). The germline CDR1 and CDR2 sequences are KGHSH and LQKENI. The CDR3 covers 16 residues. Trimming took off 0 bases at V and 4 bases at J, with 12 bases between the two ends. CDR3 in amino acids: CASSPPKGQTTGELFF. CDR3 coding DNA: TGTGCCAGCTCACCACCCAAGGGGCAGACCACCGGGGAGCTGTTTTTT.

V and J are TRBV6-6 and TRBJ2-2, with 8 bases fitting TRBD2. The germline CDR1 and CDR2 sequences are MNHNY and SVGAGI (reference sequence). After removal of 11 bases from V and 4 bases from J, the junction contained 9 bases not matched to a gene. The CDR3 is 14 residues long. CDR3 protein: CAVRVAGPTGELFF. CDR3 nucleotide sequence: TGTGCCGTTAGGGTAGCGGGACCCACCGGGGAGCTGTTTTTT.

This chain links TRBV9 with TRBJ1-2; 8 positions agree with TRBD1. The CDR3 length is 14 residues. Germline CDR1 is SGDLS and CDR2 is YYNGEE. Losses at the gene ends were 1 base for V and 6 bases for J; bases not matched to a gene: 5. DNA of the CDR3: TGTGCCAGCAGCGTAACCGGGACAGGAGATGGCTACACCTTC. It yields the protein CASSVTGTGDGYTF.

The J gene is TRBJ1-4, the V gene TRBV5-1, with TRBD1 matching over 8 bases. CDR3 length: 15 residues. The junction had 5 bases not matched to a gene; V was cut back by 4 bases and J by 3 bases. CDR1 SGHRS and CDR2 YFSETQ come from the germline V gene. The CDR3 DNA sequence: TGCGCCAGCAGCCCGAGGACAGGGTCTAATGAAAAACTGTTTTTT. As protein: CASSPRTGSNEKLFF. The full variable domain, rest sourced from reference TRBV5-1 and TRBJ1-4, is KAGVTQTPRYLIKTRGQQVTLSCSPISGHRSVSWYQQTPGQGLQFLFEYFSETQRNKGNFPGRFSGRQFSNSRSEMNVSTLELGDSALYLCASSPRTGSNEKLFFGSGTQLSVL.

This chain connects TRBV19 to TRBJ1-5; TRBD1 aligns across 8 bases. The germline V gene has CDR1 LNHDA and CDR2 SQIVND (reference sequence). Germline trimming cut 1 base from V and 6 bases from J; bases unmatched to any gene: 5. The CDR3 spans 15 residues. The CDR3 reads CASSIGTGNIQPQHF. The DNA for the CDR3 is TGTGCCAGTAGTATAGGGACAGGGAATATTCAGCCCCAGCATTTT. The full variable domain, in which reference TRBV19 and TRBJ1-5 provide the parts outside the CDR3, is DGGITQSPKYLFRKEGQNVTLSCEQNLNHDAMYWYRQDPGQGLRLIYYSQIVNDFQKGDIAEGYSVSREKKESFPLTVTSAQKNPTAFYLCASSIGTGNIQPQHFGDGTRLSIL.

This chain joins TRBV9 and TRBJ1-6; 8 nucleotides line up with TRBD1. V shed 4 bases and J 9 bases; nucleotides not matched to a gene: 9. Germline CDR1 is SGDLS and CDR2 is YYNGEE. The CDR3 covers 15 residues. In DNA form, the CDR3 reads TGTGCCAGCAGCATCCCCGGACAGGGTGGTTCACCCCTCCACTTT. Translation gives CASSIPGQGGSPLHF.

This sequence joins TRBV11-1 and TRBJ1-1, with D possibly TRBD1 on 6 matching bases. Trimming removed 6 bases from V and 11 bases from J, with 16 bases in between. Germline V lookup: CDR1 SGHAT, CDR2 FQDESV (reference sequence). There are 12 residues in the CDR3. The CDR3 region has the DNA TGTGCCAGCAGTCAGGGGCGCGGTTCGGCTTTCTTT. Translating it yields CASSQGRGSAFF.